This TCR beta chain was sequenced during a study of Tregs in tolerant kidney transplant recipients. Assay: immunoSEQ multiplex PCR; the TCRdb copy retains only in-frame clones and omits some. The sample includes 60,000 to 65,000 clones, approximately 98% of them seen just once. Only one count was recorded for this clone. Losses at the gene ends were 5 bases for V and 5 bases for J; bases not matched to a gene: 5. The germline V gene encodes CDR1 SGHTA and CDR2 FQGNSA. The CDR3 runs 13 residues. This rearrangement joins TRBV7-2 to TRBJ1-1, with TRBD1 identical over 7 bases. The specimen comprised Tregs from blood, sampled before the transplant. This TCR was recovered from a human donor who received a combined kidney and bone marrow transplant. The CDR3, as DNA: TGTGCCAGCAGCCTATACAGGGGAACTGAAGCTTTCTTT. Its protein product is CASSLYRGTEAFF.